The present T cell receptor beta chain was sequenced within a study of shared clonotypes between healthy human individuals. Study overall: A donor's plate count was three for CD4 naive and three for CD4 memory; CD8 naive had two and CD8 memory one.

Notes on the study in general: Naive subsets typically showed greater estimated richness than memory subsets.

Researchers ran the assay at a deep level. Sequencing was performed with immunoSEQ multiplex PCR; in TCRdb, only in-frame clones are kept and a portion is missing. Of almost 750,000 clones listed, around 70% are singletons. On this clone: Its target is unknown.

CDR1 and CDR2 from the germline V gene are SGHRS and YFSETQ. The J segment lost 6 bases and the V segment lost 4 bases, leaving 12 bases of the junction unmatched. CDR3 size: 15 residues. Material for sequencing was memory CD4+ T cells sorted from blood. Noted subset: CD45RA-negative fraction. The chain has TRBV5-1 and TRBJ2-7; 8 bases match TRBD2. This TCR was sampled from a woman aged 25 to 39 in good health. CDR3 in amino acids: CASSLVTGGPVEQYF. The CDR3 DNA follows: TGCGCCAGCAGCCTGGTAACGGGAGGGCCGGTCGAGCAGTACTTC.